Listed here are 28 T cell receptor beta chains from one sample, sequenced in a study of shared clonotypes between healthy human individuals (dated by TCRdb to 2020 to 2022). The library was obtained by the immunoSEQ multiplex PCR assay. Drawn from immuneACCESS, this table holds only the in-frame rearrangements with V and J called that TCRdb kept. Clones are partly lost; checked studies trace under half to an unresolved V gene and leave the rest unexplained. The sample yields roughly 530,000 clones; about 95% were counted once. About 0.057% of the sample is in the top ten clones. Material for sequencing was naive CD4+ T cells sorted from blood. What the cell subset or site label conveys for this sample: CD45RA+ positively selected. The source of these receptors is a woman in her 30s in good health.

The chain carries TRBV5-4 and TRBJ2-3; 7 positions agree with TRBD1. V gave up 0 bases and J gave up 1 base; unmatched junction bases: 5. Germline V gene lookup returns CDR1 SGHNT and CDR2 YYREEE (reference sequence). The CDR3 is 16 amino acids. The chain's CDR3 is CASSLARQGGTDTQYF. DNA for the CDR3: TGTGCCAGCAGCTTGGCCCGGCAGGGGGGCACAGATACGCAGTATTTT.

The V call is TRBV7-2, the J call TRBJ2-7, with D perhaps TRBD2 (6 bases). This CDR3 contains 16 residues. Germline V gene sequence: CDR1 SGHTA, CDR2 FQGNSA. With 0 bases removed from V and 3 bases from J, the gap between germline ends came to 15 bases. CDR3 protein: CASSLAGSNGFYEQYF. CDR3 nucleotide sequence: TGTGCCAGCAGCTTAGCCGGGAGCAATGGTTTCTACGAGCAGTACTTC.

The chain is built from TRBV6-1 and TRBJ2-7, with 7 positions matching TRBD1. The V gene's germline CDR1 is MNHNS and CDR2 SASEGT. This CDR3 has 16 amino acids. J was trimmed by 0 bases and V by 3 bases; bases with no gene match: 8. For the CDR3, the DNA is TGTGCCAGCAGTGATTTTGGACAGGAGAGCTCCTACGAGCAGTACTTC. Encoded protein: CASSDFGQESSYEQYF.

The CDR3: CASTGRGASEAFF. The CDR3 DNA reads as TGTGCCAGCACGGGCAGGGGTGCGAGTGAAGCTTTCTTT. This chain joins TRBV2 and TRBJ1-1, with a possible D match to TRBD1 (6 bases). Trimming removed 7 bases from V and 7 bases from J, with 16 bases in between. CDR3 length equals 13 residues. Germline loops: CDR1 SNHLY, CDR2 FYNNEI.

CDR3 residues: CASRSGTPSSYNEQFF. The CDR3, as DNA: TGCGCCAGCAGATCCGGGACTCCCAGCTCCTACAATGAGCAGTTCTTC. The rearrangement joins TRBV5-1 to TRBJ2-1; tentative D call: TRBD2 (6 bases). This CDR3 has 16 residues. The V gene's germline CDR1 is SGHRS and CDR2 YFSETQ. V was shortened by 5 bases and J by 0 bases, with 15 bases between the two germline ends.

The CDR3 nucleotides are TGTGCCAGCAGTTTTCTAGACAGCTCCTACGAGCAGTACTTC. Encoded protein: CASSFLDSSYEQYF. The rearrangement joins TRBV27 to TRBJ2-7; tentative D call: TRBD1 (5 bases). CDR1 and CDR2 from the germline V gene are MNHEY and SMNVEV (reference sequence). The CDR3 extends over 14 amino acids. Deletions cut 3 bases from V and 0 bases from J, with 9 bases between.

The chain uses TRBV10-3 and TRBJ1-5; possible D gene TRBD1, 5 bases. The CDR3 has 13 residues. V lost 8 bases, J lost 2 bases, and 10 bases lay in between. Germline values: CDR1 ENHRY, CDR2 SYGVKD. This CDR3 is CAIGGGGNQPQHF. The CDR3 DNA reads as TGTGCCATCGGGGGAGGAGGCAATCAGCCCCAGCATTTT.

This clone showed up just once. The CDR3 bases are TGCGCCAGCAGCCAAGATAGGGCCGGGGGGGATGGCTACACCTTC. Translating it yields CASSQDRAGGDGYTF. The chain carries TRBV4-1 and TRBJ1-2, with D tentatively TRBD1 (5 bases). V was shortened by 0 bases and J by 6 bases, with 14 bases between the two germline ends. CDR3 size: 15 residues. The germline CDR1 and CDR2 sequences are MGHRA and YSYEKL.

This clone was seen a few times. This rearrangement joins TRBV7-2 to TRBJ1-5, with 9 bases identical to TRBD1. The trim removed 3 bases at V and 3 bases at J, leaving 6 bases unmatched. The CDR3 sequence is 16 residues long. Germline assignment: CDR1 SGHTA and CDR2 FQGNSA. CDR3 sequence (DNA): TGTGCCAGCAGCTTGGACTACAGGGGGCTCAATCAGCCCCAGCATTTT. This codes for CASSLDYRGLNQPQHF.

The chain employs TRBV28 and TRBJ1-3; D not certain. CDR1 and CDR2 (germline): MDHEN, SYDVKM. The CDR3 loop spans 13 amino acids. V was cut by 4 bases and J by 2 bases, with 6 bases left in between. The CDR3 sequence: CASSSTAGNTIYF. CDR3 nucleotides: TGTGCCAGCAGTTCGACTGCTGGAAACACCATATATTTT.

The V call is TRBV6-1, the J call TRBJ2-7; D is unclear. Germline CDR1 MNHNS, CDR2 SASEGT. V was trimmed by 6 bases and J by 2 bases, leaving 5 bases between them. CDR3 length: 11 residues. Written as DNA, the CDR3 is TGTGCCAGCAGCCTGACCTACGAGCAGTACTTC. Translating gives CASSLTYEQYF.

V gene TRBV6-6 combines with J gene TRBJ1-2; D ambiguous. This CDR3 contains 11 residues. Germline V gene lookup returns CDR1 MNHNY and CDR2 SVGAGI (reference sequence). Between the trimmed V and J ends, which lost 4 bases and 8 bases, there was a span of 8 bases. CDR3 sequence (DNA): TGTGCCAGCAGTTCTGGTGGGGGCTACACCTTC. Its protein is CASSSGGGYTF.

The J gene is TRBJ2-2, the V gene TRBV7-9; D unresolved. Trimming removed 3 bases from V and 2 bases from J, with 7 bases in between. This CDR3 is built from 14 residues. From germline, CDR1 is SEHNR and CDR2 FQNEAQ (reference sequence). CDR3 coding DNA: TGTGCCAGCAGCTTGGCCAGAAACACCGGGGAGCTGTTTTTT. Its translation is CASSLARNTGELFF.

This chain joins TRBV6-1 and TRBJ2-7; TRBD2 aligns across 8 bases. Germline-derived CDR1 and CDR2 are MNHNS and SASEGT. The CDR3 is 15 amino acids. V shed 6 bases and J 0 bases; nucleotides not matched to a gene: 7. CDR3 nucleotide sequence: TGTGCCAGCAGATCCACTAGCGGAAGCTCCTACGAGCAGTACTTC. This translates into CASRSTSGSSYEQYF.

The chain has TRBV14 and TRBJ2-1; 10 nucleotides align to TRBD2. The length of the CDR3 is 16 residues. Germline CDR1 reads SGHDN; CDR2 reads FVKESK. V lost 3 bases and J lost 8; bases outside the gene matches: 10. CDR3 in DNA: TGTGCCAGCAGCCAGGGTCTAGCGGGAGAGTTGGATGAGCAGTTCTTC. Translated, it gives CASSQGLAGELDEQFF.

The J gene is TRBJ2-5, the V gene TRBV2; D unresolved. Germline V gene lookup returns CDR1 SNHLY and CDR2 FYNNEI. The ends were cut back, 2 bases at V and 5 bases at J, with 15 bases in the middle. There are 15 residues in the CDR3. CDR3 loop: CASSEYLQPRETQYF. For the CDR3, the DNA is TGTGCCAGCAGTGAATATTTGCAACCGAGGGAGACCCAGTACTTC. Based on the CDR3 plus reference TRBV2 and TRBJ2-5, the full variable domain is EPEVTQTPSHQVTQMGQEVILRCVPISNHLYFYWYRQILGQKVEFLVSFYNNEISEKSEIFDDQFSVERPDGSNFTLKIRSTKLEDSAMYFCASSEYLQPRETQYFGPGTRLLVL.

This sequence joins TRBV20-1 and TRBJ2-5, with unresolved D. This CDR3 contains 10 residues. The V end was cut by 4 bases, the J end by 7 bases, with 7 bases between. Germline assignment: CDR1 DFQATT and CDR2 SNEGSKA (reference sequence). CDR3 bases: TGCAGTGCTACCTTTGTGACCCAGTACTTC. This translates into CSATFVTQYF.

The chain is built from TRBV5-1 and TRBJ1-2, with 9 bases matching TRBD1. CDR1 and CDR2 from the germline V gene are SGHRS and YFSETQ. The CDR3 runs to 17 residues. V was pared by 0 bases and J by 7 bases, with 13 bases of the junction left unmatched. The CDR3 DNA follows: TGCGCCAGCAGCTTGGGGGGACAGGGTCATATTGCAGGTGGCTACACCTTC. Protein sequence: CASSLGGQGHIAGGYTF.

This rearrangement joins TRBV4-1 to TRBJ2-3, with TRBD2 matching 13 bases. From germline, CDR1 is MGHRA and CDR2 YSYEKL. Trimming removed 0 bases from V and 4 bases from J; junction bases left unmatched: 7. The CDR3 extends over 18 amino acids. The CDR3 DNA sequence: TGCGCCAGCAGCCAAGAATCACTAGCGGGAGGGCCGGCAGATACGCAGTATTTT. It encodes CASSQESLAGGPADTQYF.

The chain carries TRBV18 and TRBJ2-5; the match to TRBD2 covers 9 bases. The end of the DNA is better explained by TRBJ2-7, so the J call may be wrong. CDR3 length: 13 amino acids. CDR1 and CDR2 (germline): KGHSH, LQKENI. The CDR3 DNA sequence: TGTGCCAGCTCACCTAGCGGGAGTTACGAGCAGTACTTC. This codes for CASSPSGSYEQYF.

The V call is TRBV4-1, the J call TRBJ2-4; D gene uncertain. This CDR3 spans 17 amino acids. Germline V CDR1 and CDR2: MGHRA, YSYEKL. V was pared by 1 base and J by 0 bases, with 13 bases between. The CDR3 here is CASSQVGHQLAKNIQYF. In DNA, the CDR3 is TGCGCCAGCAGCCAAGTAGGCCACCAACTAGCCAAAAACATTCAGTACTTC.

The chain has TRBV28 and TRBJ1-1, with TRBD1 identical over 7 bases. From germline, CDR1 is MDHEN and CDR2 SYDVKM. V shed 4 bases and J 5 bases; nucleotides not matched to a gene: 10. The CDR3 is 15 amino acids. CDR3 in amino acids: CASSSTGAPGTEAFF. CDR3 nucleotides: TGTGCCAGCAGTTCTACAGGGGCGCCGGGAACTGAAGCTTTCTTT.

This chain links TRBV9 with TRBJ2-1; a weak D match, TRBD1 (6 bases). This CDR3 is 16 amino acids long. Between the trimmed V and J ends, which lost 4 bases and 7 bases, there was a span of 21 bases. Germline assignment: CDR1 SGDLS and CDR2 YYNGEE. CDR3 amino acids: CASSLRPTLRGNEQFF. The CDR3 region has the DNA TGTGCCAGCAGCTTACGACCCACATTGAGGGGGAATGAGCAGTTCTTC.

The chain has TRBV6-6 and TRBJ2-5, with 9 nucleotides matching TRBD1. Germline V gene sequence: CDR1 MNHNY, CDR2 SVGAGI (reference sequence). The CDR3 is 16 residues long. Germline trimming cut 0 bases from V and 5 bases from J; bases unmatched to any gene: 7. The CDR3 is CASSYSPGQGSETQYF. CDR3 DNA: TGTGCCAGCAGTTACTCACCGGGACAGGGCTCGGAGACCCAGTACTTC.

This clone was found once. This chain connects TRBV6-6 to TRBJ1-2, with a possible D match to TRBD1 (6 bases). From germline, CDR1 is MNHNY and CDR2 SVGAGI (reference sequence). This CDR3 has 14 residues. The germline V and J ends were trimmed by 8 bases and 3 bases, with 16 bases remaining between them. CDR3 sequence (DNA): TGTGCCAGCGGAGTAACGGGGGCGGACTATGGCTACACCTTC. Its protein is CASGVTGADYGYTF.

The chain carries TRBV6-6 and TRBJ1-1; TRBD1 agrees at 8 bases. In germline, CDR1 is MNHNY, CDR2 SVGAGI (reference sequence). The CDR3 has 15 amino acids. V shed 2 bases, J shed 6 bases, and the junction held 8 bases outside the gene matches. The CDR3 reads CASSYDSGGFAEAFF. The DNA for the CDR3 is TGTGCCAGCAGTTACGATTCAGGGGGCTTCGCTGAAGCTTTCTTT.

This chain uses TRBV30 with TRBJ1-1; D might be TRBD1 (6 bases). Germline V gene sequence: CDR1 GTSNPN, CDR2 SVGIG (reference sequence). Trimming removed 0 bases from V and 5 bases from J, with 10 bases in between. The CDR3 is 13 residues long. CDR3 loop: CAWSVERGTEAFF. In nucleotides, the CDR3 is TGTGCCTGGAGTGTTGAGAGGGGGACTGAAGCTTTCTTT.

The gene calls are TRBV6-6 and TRBJ2-3, with D unresolved. The V end lost 5 bases, the J end lost 4 bases, and 16 bases lay between the germline ends. CDR1 and CDR2 from the germline V gene are MNHNY and SVGAGI (reference sequence). The CDR3 extends over 15 amino acids. The CDR3: CASSTAQITPDTQYF. CDR3 in DNA: TGTGCCAGCAGTACTGCGCAGATTACCCCAGATACGCAGTATTTT.